The 12 T cell receptor beta chains in this list originate from one sample, sequenced in a study of T cell changes during pregnancy in multiple sclerosis. Here immunoSEQ multiplex PCR was the method, and the copy in TCRdb shows in-frame clones only, minus some. Of tens of thousands of clones detected, 80% to 95% appear once; the ten largest clones hold under 2.5%. The material was CD4+ T cells from peripheral blood mononuclear cells, obtained after pregnancy. Receptors were obtained from a female donor in good health, enrolled as a control in a pregnancy study.

V is TRBV19 and J is TRBJ1-1; TRBD1 matches 8 bases. Germline V lookup: CDR1 LNHDA, CDR2 SQIVND (reference sequence). This CDR3 spans 16 amino acids. J lost 4 bases, V lost 6 bases, and 13 bases had no gene match. Here the CDR3 DNA reads TGTGCCAGTAGGGTAACCAGGGGGCGAGGAATCACTGAAGCTTTCTTT. Translating it yields CASRVTRGRGITEAFF.

This chain uses TRBV10-3 with TRBJ2-7, with 7 bases that match TRBD2. Germline CDR1 and CDR2: ENHRY and SYGVKD. V lost 10 bases, J lost 3 bases, and 9 bases stayed unmatched. The CDR3 contains 13 residues. CDR3 sequence (DNA): TGTGCCACCAGCGGGGAGATGAACTACGAGCAGTACTTC. Its translation is CATSGEMNYEQYF.

The J gene is TRBJ2-7, the V gene TRBV5-4; 13 bases map to TRBD2. After removal of 5 bases from V and 5 bases from J, the junction contained 10 bases not matched to a gene. The CDR3 is 16 residues long. Germline V gives CDR1 SGHNT, CDR2 YYREEE (reference sequence). The CDR3 sequence is CASSSGLAGNLHEQYF. DNA of the CDR3: TGTGCCAGCAGTTCGGGACTAGCGGGAAACCTCCACGAGCAGTACTTC.

The V gene is TRBV15, the J gene TRBJ1-4; D is unclear. Between the trimmed V and J ends, which lost 3 bases and 4 bases, there was a span of 15 bases. Germline-derived CDR1 and CDR2 are LNHNV and YYDKDF (reference sequence). There are 16 residues in the CDR3. The CDR3 region is CATSSRRLQFNEKLFF. The CDR3 DNA sequence: TGTGCCACCAGCAGTCGACGGCTACAGTTTAATGAAAAACTGTTTTTT.

V is TRBV19 and J is TRBJ1-2; no clear D. Trimming left V 6 bases short and J 4 bases short, with 15 bases between. The CDR3 runs to 14 residues. The germline CDR1 and CDR2 sequences are LNHDA and SQIVND (reference sequence). CDR3 region: CASRIREFRYGYTF. DNA for the CDR3: TGTGCCAGTAGAATACGGGAATTCCGCTATGGCTACACCTTC.

The rearrangement links TRBV5-1 to TRBJ1-1; possible D gene TRBD1, 5 bases. CDR3 size: 13 residues. The germline CDR1 and CDR2 sequences are SGHRS and YFSETQ. The V end lost 5 bases, the J end lost 5 bases, and 13 bases lay between the germline ends. For the CDR3, the DNA is TGCGCCAGCAGGGGCCAGGGAAGGACTGAAGCTTTCTTT. It is translated as CASRGQGRTEAFF.

The genes are TRBV5-6 and TRBJ1-1, with no clear D. Looked up from germline, CDR1 is SGHDT and CDR2 is YYEEEE. The CDR3 spans 14 residues. Trimming shortened V by 0 bases and J by 4 bases, and 10 bases separated the two germline ends. This CDR3 is CASSLEPRTTEAFF. Written as DNA, the CDR3 is TGTGCCAGCAGCTTGGAGCCCCGAACCACTGAAGCTTTCTTT.

The V call is TRBV11-2, the J call TRBJ2-7, with D unclear. This CDR3 has 12 residues. CDR1 and CDR2 (germline): SGHAT, FQNNGV. Trimming pared 3 bases from V and 4 bases from J, leaving 7 bases between. The CDR3 bases are TGTGCCAGCAGCTTGTCACTTTACGAGCAGTACTTC. This encodes CASSLSLYEQYF.

V usage is TRBV19 and J usage is TRBJ2-7; weak D call: TRBD2 (6 bases). V gave up 3 bases and J gave up 7 bases, with 16 bases separating them. CDR1 LNHDA and CDR2 SQIVND come from the germline V gene (reference sequence). The CDR3 contains 14 residues. CDR3 sequence: CASSIGGNGGEQYF. In nucleotides, the CDR3 is TGTGCCAGTAGTATTGGCGGGAACGGGGGAGAGCAGTACTTC.

This clone was seen once. This sequence joins TRBV4-3 and TRBJ1-3; D is unclear. Per germline, CDR1 LGHNA and CDR2 YSLEER. Trimming removed 7 bases at V and 0 bases at J, with 13 bases between. The CDR3 has 15 residues. CDR3 sequence: CASTLSVDSGNTIYF. The CDR3, as DNA: TGCGCCAGCACCCTTAGCGTGGACTCTGGAAACACCATATATTTT.

The V call is TRBV29-1, the J call TRBJ2-1; D might be TRBD1 (5 bases). Trimming left V 4 bases short and J 7 bases short, with 17 bases between. The CDR3 consists of 14 residues. Germline CDR1 is SQVTM and CDR2 is ANQGSEA. The CDR3 region has the DNA TGCAGCGTTGTGTTGTCAGGGAAAGTGAATGAGCAGTTCTTC. This encodes CSVVLSGKVNEQFF.

The V gene is TRBV19, the J gene TRBJ2-7; 10 bases align to TRBD2. Germline V gene lookup returns CDR1 LNHDA and CDR2 SQIVND (reference sequence). The CDR3 has 14 residues. The V segment lost 5 bases and the J segment 5 bases; nucleotides outside the gene matches: 6. CDR3 protein: CASSFASGGDEQYF. The CDR3 bases are TGTGCCAGTAGTTTCGCTAGCGGGGGAGACGAGCAGTACTTC.